This T cell receptor (beta chain) is from a study of blood T cell repertoires in COVID-19. Generated by immunoSEQ multiplex PCR, the TCRdb table keeps only in-frame clones and is missing some. The sample carries fewer than 120,000 clones, under 75% recorded once. In germline, CDR1 is MDHEN, CDR2 SYDVKM. V lost 5 bases to trimming and J lost 7 bases, with 8 bases between them. This CDR3 has 11 residues. This rearrangement joins TRBV28 to TRBJ1-1; maybe TRBD1 (5 bases). The origin of this receptor is a woman aged 55-70 years with acute or convalescent COVID-19. Sequenced: peripheral blood. In DNA form, the CDR3 reads TGTGCCAGCAGTACAGGAATTGAAGCTTTCTTT. Its translation: CASSTGIEAFF.